This entry lists 12 T cell receptor beta chains sequenced from one sample in a study of read filtering for tumor transcriptome and immune sequencing. From about 400 ng of RNA, a library with molecular barcoded alpha/delta and beta/gamma adaptors was made. TCRdb reanalysed the reads using MiXCR and keeps one entry per CDR3 protein. The data show about 40,000 distinct CDR3 sequences, 10% to 15% seen once. The sequenced sample was a population of CD138-negative cells sorted from bone marrow. The receptors stem from a donor aged 40 or over with multiple myeloma.

The V and J genes are TRBV6-1 and TRBJ1-1; D is ambiguous. The CDR3 has 11 residues. V lost 4 bases, J lost 10 bases, and 10 bases lay in between. Germline values: CDR1 MNHNS, CDR2 SASEGT. CDR3 sequence reads: CASSVCRGAFF. CDR3 coding DNA: TGTGCCAGCAGTGTCTGCCGGGGAGCTTTCTTT.

This clonotype was counted ten times or more. The CDR3 here is CASSLSFLAYNEQFF. CDR3 bases: TGTGCCAGCAGCTTATCATTTCTAGCCTACAATGAGCAGTTCTTC. The chain couples TRBV7-9 to TRBJ2-1; no clear D gene. The V end was cut by 2 bases, the J end by 2 bases, with 10 bases between. Germline V lookup: CDR1 SEHNR, CDR2 FQNEAQ (reference sequence). The CDR3 loop spans 15 amino acids.

This clonotype occurred many times. The chain combines TRBV11-2 with TRBJ1-1, with D tentatively TRBD1 (5 bases). Trimming stripped 2 bases from V and 3 bases from J, with 10 bases between. Germline V gives CDR1 SGHAT, CDR2 FQNNGV. The CDR3 spans 14 residues. CDR3 region: CASSLRGGYTEAFF. The CDR3 DNA reads TGTGCCAGCAGCTTACGGGGGGGGTACACTGAAGCTTTCTTT.

V gene TRBV7-9 combines with J gene TRBJ2-2; D may be TRBD2 (6 bases). The germline V gene has CDR1 SEHNR and CDR2 FQNEAQ (reference sequence). The CDR3 is made up of 15 amino acids. CDR3 in amino acids: CPTEGAGMSTGELFF. The CDR3 region has the DNA TGTCCCACCGAGGGCGCGGGGATGTCGACCGGGGAGCTGTTTTTT. The complete variable domain, with remaining parts taken from reference TRBV7-9 and TRBJ2-2, reads DTGVSQNPRHKITKRGQNVTFRCDPISEHNRLYWYRQTLGQGPEFLTYFQNEAQLEKSRLLSDRFSAERPKGSFSTLEIQRTEQGDSAMYLCPTEGAGMSTGELFFGEGSRLTVL.

This chain links TRBV28 with TRBJ2-3; 9 bases align to TRBD1. The trim removed 5 bases at V and 4 bases at J, leaving 10 bases unmatched. Germline V gene sequence: CDR1 MDHEN, CDR2 SYDVKM. This CDR3 has 16 amino acids. The CDR3 DNA follows: TGTGCCAGCAGTCCCATCGGGACAGGGTTTTCAGATACGCAGTATTTT. It encodes CASSPIGTGFSDTQYF.

This clonotype was observed once. A much larger clone differs by one base, so this may be a read error. The chain couples TRBV20-1 to TRBJ1-1; D is possibly TRBD1 (5 bases). This CDR3 has 14 amino acids. CDR1 is DFQATT and CDR2 is SNEGSKA in the germline V gene (reference sequence). The CDR3 DNA is TGCAGTCCTAGAGCCCTGGGACCTAACACTGAAGCTTTCTTT. This translates into CSPRALGPNTEAFF.

This clonotype was seen ten or more times. This chain joins TRBV12-3 or TRBV12-4 and TRBJ2-1, with D possibly being TRBD1 or TRBD2 (6 bases each). CDR3 length equals 14 residues. Trimming cost V 4 bases and J 6 bases, with 13 bases left between them. In nucleotides, the CDR3 is TGTGCCAGCAGTTCGGGGGCCCTCGCCAATGAGCAGTTCTTC. Amino acid sequence: CASSSGALANEQFF.

This clonotype was detected ten times or more. This chain joins TRBV28 and TRBJ2-7; D is unresolved. Trimming removed 8 bases from V and 0 bases from J, with 14 bases in between. This CDR3 is built from 14 residues. The germline V gene encodes CDR1 MDHEN and CDR2 SYDVKM. The CDR3 region is CASAPASLSYEQYF. The CDR3 nucleotides are TGTGCCAGCGCCCCGGCCTCACTCTCCTACGAGCAGTACTTC.

This clonotype was detected many times. The chain carries TRBV12-3 or TRBV12-4 and TRBJ2-3; no clear D gene. The CDR3 runs to 14 residues. V dropped 0 bases and J dropped 4 bases, with 8 bases sitting between them. CDR3 DNA: TGTGCCAGCAGTTTAGCGGGTTTCGCAGATACGCAGTATTTT. It is translated as CASSLAGFADTQYF.

At least ten counts were recorded for this clonotype. This chain joins TRBV11-3 and TRBJ2-1; the match to TRBD1 covers 7 bases. The ends lost 6 bases at V and 6 bases at J; junction bases unmatched: 11. Germline lookup yields CDR1 SGHNT and CDR2 YENEEA. The CDR3 sequence is 15 residues long. CDR3 coding DNA: TGTGCCAGCAGACCAACAGGGGAAGGGGTCAATGAGCAGTTCTTC. Its translation: CASRPTGEGVNEQFF. The full variable domain, its missing parts supplied by reference TRBV11-3 and TRBJ2-1, is EAGVVQSPRYKIIEKKQPVAFWCNPISGHNTLYWYLQNLGQGPELLIRYENEEAVDDSQLPKDRFSAERLKGVDSTLKIQPAELGDSAVYLCASRPTGEGVNEQFFGPGTRLTVL.

This clonotype was counted between two and nine times. A much more abundant neighbour one base away suggests this may be a read error. The chain recombines TRBV24-1 with TRBJ2-1; 10 bases are shared with TRBD2. This CDR3 spans 18 amino acids. Per the germline V gene, CDR1 is KGHDR and CDR2 is SFDVKD. V lost 6 bases and J lost 0; bases outside the gene matches: 10. The CDR3 nucleotides are TGTGCCACCAGTCAGGCTAGCGGGGGCCCAAGCTCCTACAATGAGCAGTTCTTC. This codes for CATSQASGGPSSYNEQFF.

In this sample, this clonotype turned up a few times. The DNA of the CDR3 is TGTGCCAGCAGCGCTAACCCGGGACAGGCCGGAGAGCAGTACTTC. This codes for CASSANPGQAGEQYF. This chain uses TRBV12-3 or TRBV12-4 with TRBJ2-1; 8 positions agree with TRBD1. The J call may be faulty, since TRBJ2-7 better matches the DNA end. The CDR3 length is 15 residues.